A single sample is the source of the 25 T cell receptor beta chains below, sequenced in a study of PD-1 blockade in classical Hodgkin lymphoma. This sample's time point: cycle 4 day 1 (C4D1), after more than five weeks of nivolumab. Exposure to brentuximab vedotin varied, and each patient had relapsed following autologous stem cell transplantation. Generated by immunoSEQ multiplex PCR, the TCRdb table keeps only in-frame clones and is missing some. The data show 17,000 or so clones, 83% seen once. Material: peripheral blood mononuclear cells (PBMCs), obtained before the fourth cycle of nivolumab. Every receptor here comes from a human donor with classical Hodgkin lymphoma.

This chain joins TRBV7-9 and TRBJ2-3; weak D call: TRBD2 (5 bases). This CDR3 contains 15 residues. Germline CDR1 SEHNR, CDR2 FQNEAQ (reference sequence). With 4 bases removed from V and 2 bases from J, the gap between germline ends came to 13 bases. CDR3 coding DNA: TGTGCCAGCAGCTCCAACTCCGGGAACACAGATACGCAGTATTTT. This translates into CASSSNSGNTDTQYF.

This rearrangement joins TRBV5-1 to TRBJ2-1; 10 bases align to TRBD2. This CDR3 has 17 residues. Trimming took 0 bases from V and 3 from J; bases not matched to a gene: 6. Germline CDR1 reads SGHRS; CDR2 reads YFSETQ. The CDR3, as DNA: TGCGCCAGCAGCTTGGCCAGCGGGGGGGCCGGCTACAATGAGCAGTTCTTC. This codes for CASSLASGGAGYNEQFF.

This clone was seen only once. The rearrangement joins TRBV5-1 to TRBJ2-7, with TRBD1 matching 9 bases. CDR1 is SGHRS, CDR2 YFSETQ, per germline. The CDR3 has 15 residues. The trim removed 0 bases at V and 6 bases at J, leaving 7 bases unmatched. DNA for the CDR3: TGCGCCAGCAGCTTGGATAGGACAGGGGTTGGCGAGCAGTACTTC. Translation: CASSLDRTGVGEQYF.

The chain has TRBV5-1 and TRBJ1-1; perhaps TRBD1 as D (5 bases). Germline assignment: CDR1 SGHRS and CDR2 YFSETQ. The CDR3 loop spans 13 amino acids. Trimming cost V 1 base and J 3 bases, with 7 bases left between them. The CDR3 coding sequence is TGCGCCAGCAGCTTGTGGGGGGACACTGAAGCTTTCTTT. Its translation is CASSLWGDTEAFF.

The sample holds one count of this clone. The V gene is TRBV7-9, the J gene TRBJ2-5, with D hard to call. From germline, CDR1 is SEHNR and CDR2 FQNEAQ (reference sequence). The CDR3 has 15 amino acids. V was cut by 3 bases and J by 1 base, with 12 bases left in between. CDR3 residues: CASSFFVTAQETQYF. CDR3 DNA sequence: TGTGCCAGCAGCTTTTTTGTTACAGCCCAAGAGACCCAGTACTTC.

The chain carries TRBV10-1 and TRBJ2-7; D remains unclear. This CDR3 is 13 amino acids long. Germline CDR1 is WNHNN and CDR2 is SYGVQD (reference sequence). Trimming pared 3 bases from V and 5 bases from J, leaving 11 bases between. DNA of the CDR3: TGCGCCAGCAGTGATTTGGGGATCGACGAGCAGTACTTC. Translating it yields CASSDLGIDEQYF.

Written as DNA, the CDR3 is TGTGCCAGCAGCCCGGGACAGGGTTCTTCCGAGCAGTACTTC. It is translated as CASSPGQGSSEQYF. V gene TRBV7-9 combines with J gene TRBJ2-7, with TRBD1 matching 9 bases. The CDR3 spans 14 residues. Unmatched junction bases numbered 8, after V lost 5 bases and J lost 6 bases. Germline V CDR1 and CDR2: SEHNR, FQNEAQ (reference sequence).

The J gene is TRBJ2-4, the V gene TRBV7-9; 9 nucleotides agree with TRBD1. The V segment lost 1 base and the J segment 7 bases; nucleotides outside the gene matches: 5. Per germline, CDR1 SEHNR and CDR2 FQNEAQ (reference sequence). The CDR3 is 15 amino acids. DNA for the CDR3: TGTGCCAGCAGCTTAGACCCTGGACAGGGGAACATTCAGTACTTC. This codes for CASSLDPGQGNIQYF. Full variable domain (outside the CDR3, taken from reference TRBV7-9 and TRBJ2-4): DTGVSQNPRHKITKRGQNVTFRCDPISEHNRLYWYRQTLGQGPEFLTYFQNEAQLEKSRLLSDRFSAERPKGSFSTLEIQRTEQGDSAMYLCASSLDPGQGNIQYFGAGTRLSVL.

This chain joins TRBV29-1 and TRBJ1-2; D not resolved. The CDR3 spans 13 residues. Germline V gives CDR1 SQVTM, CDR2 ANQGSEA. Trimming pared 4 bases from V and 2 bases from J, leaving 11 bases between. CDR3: CSVASGLNYGYTF. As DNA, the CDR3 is TGCAGCGTTGCGTCAGGTCTGAACTATGGCTACACCTTC.

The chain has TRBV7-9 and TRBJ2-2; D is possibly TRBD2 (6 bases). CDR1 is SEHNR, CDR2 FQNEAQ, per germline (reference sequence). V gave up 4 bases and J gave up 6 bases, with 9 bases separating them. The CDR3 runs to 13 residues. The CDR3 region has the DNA TGTGCCAGCAGCTCTGCGGGGTCCGGGGAGCTGTTTTTT. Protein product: CASSSAGSGELFF.

DNA for the CDR3: TGTGCCAGCAGTGAAGTCGTTAGGGGGATGAAAGCGTCCCAGTACTTC. Protein sequence: CASSEVVRGMKASQYF. The chain is built from TRBV6-1 and TRBJ2-5; D is possibly TRBD1 (6 bases). V lost 1 base and J lost 9, with 21 bases in between. Germline values: CDR1 MNHNS, CDR2 SASEGT. This CDR3 spans 16 amino acids.

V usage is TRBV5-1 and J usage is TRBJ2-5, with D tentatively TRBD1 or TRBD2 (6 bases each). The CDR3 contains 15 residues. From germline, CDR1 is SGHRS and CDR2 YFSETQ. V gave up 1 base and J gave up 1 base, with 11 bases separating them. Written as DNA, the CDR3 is TGCGCCAGCAGCTTGATCGGGGGCCCCCAAGAGACCCAGTACTTC. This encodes CASSLIGGPQETQYF. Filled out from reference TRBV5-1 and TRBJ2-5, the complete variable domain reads KAGVTQTPRYLIKTRGQQVTLSCSPISGHRSVSWYQQTPGQGLQFLFEYFSETQRNKGNFPGRFSGRQFSNSRSEMNVSTLELGDSALYLCASSLIGGPQETQYFGPGTRLLVL.

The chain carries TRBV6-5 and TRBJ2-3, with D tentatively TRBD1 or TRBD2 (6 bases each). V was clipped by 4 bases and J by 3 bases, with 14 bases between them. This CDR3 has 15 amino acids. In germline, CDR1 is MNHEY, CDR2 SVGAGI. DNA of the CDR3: TGTGCCAGCAGTTCAACGGGGGCTCGGACAGATACGCAGTATTTT. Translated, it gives CASSSTGARTDTQYF.

The CDR3, as DNA: TGTGCCAGCAGCTTAGGGGACATGAGGACTGAAGCTTTCTTT. This gives the protein CASSLGDMRTEAFF. The chain employs TRBV7-9 and TRBJ1-1, with D maybe TRBD1 (6 bases). CDR1 and CDR2 (germline): SEHNR, FQNEAQ (reference sequence). The CDR3 has 14 residues. The V end lost 1 base, the J end lost 5 bases, and 11 bases lay between the germline ends.

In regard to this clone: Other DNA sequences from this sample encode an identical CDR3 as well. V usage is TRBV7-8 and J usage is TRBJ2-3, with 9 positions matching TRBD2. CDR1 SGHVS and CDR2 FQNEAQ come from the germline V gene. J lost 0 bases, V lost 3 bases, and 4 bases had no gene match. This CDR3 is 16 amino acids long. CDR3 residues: CASSFQTSGSTDTQYF. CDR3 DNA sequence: TGTGCCAGCAGCTTTCAAACTAGCGGGAGCACAGATACGCAGTATTTT.

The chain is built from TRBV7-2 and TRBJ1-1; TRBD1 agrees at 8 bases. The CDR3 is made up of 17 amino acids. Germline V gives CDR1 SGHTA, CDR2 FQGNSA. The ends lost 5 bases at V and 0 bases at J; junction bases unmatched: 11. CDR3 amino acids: CASSNPDRGFLNTEAFF. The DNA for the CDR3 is TGTGCCAGCAGCAACCCCGACAGGGGCTTCTTGAACACTGAAGCTTTCTTT.

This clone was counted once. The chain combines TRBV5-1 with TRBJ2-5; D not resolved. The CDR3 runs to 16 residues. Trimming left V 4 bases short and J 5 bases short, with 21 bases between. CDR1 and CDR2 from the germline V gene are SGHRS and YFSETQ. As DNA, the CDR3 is TGCGCCAGCAGCGAATTAATTCAGGTGGGCACGGAGACCCAGTACTTC. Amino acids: CASSELIQVGTETQYF.

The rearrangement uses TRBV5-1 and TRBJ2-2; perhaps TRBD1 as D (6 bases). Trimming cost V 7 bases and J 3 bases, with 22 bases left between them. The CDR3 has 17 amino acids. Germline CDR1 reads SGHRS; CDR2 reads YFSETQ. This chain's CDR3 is CASHPQGLGIDTGELFF. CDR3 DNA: TGCGCCAGCCACCCTCAGGGGCTGGGCATTGACACCGGGGAGCTGTTTTTT.

The CDR3 DNA sequence: TGTGCCAGCAGCGTAGATCGGACAGGGTATGGCTACACCTTC. Its protein is CASSVDRTGYGYTF. The chain uses TRBV9 and TRBJ1-2; 8 positions agree with TRBD1. V lost 0 bases, J lost 5 bases, and 3 bases stayed unmatched. This CDR3 has 14 amino acids. Per the germline V gene, CDR1 is SGDLS and CDR2 is YYNGEE.

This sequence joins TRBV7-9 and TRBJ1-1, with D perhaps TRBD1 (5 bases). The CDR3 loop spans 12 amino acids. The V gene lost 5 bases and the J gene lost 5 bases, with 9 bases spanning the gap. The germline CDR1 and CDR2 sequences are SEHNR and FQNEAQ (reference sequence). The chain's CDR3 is CASSPGGTEAFF. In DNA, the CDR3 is TGTGCCAGCAGCCCCGGGGGGACTGAAGCTTTCTTT.

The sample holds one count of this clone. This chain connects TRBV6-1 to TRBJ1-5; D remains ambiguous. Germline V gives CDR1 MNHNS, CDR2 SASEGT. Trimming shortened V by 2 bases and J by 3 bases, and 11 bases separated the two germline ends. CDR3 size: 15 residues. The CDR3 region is CASSESIQSNQPQHF. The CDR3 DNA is TGTGCCAGCAGTGAATCCATACAGTCCAATCAGCCCCAGCATTTT.

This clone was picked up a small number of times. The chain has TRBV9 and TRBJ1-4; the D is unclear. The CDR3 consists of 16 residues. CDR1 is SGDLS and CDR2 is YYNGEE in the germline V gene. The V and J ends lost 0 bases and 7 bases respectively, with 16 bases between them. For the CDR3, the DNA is TGTGCCAGCAGCGTAGGTCCCTCCCAAGCGTCTGAAAAACTGTTTTTT. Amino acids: CASSVGPSQASEKLFF.

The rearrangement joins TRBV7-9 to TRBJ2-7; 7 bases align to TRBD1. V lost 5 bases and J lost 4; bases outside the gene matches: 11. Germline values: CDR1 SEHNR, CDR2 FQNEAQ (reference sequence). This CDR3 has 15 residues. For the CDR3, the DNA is TGTGCCAGCAGCCAACTAGGGGGCGCGTCTTACGAGCAGTACTTC. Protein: CASSQLGGASYEQYF.

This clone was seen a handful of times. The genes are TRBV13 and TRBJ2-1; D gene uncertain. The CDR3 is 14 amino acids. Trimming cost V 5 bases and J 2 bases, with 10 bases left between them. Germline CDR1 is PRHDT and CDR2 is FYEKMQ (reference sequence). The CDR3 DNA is TGTGCCAGCAGCCTCCGGGTCACCTACAATGAGCAGTTCTTC. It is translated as CASSLRVTYNEQFF.

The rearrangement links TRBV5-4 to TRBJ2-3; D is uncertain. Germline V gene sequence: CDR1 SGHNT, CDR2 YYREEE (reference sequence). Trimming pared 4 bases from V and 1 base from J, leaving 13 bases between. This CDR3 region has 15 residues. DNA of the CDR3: TGTGCCAGCAGCCCCGTTCCGCCTGGCACAGATACGCAGTATTTT. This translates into CASSPVPPGTDTQYF.